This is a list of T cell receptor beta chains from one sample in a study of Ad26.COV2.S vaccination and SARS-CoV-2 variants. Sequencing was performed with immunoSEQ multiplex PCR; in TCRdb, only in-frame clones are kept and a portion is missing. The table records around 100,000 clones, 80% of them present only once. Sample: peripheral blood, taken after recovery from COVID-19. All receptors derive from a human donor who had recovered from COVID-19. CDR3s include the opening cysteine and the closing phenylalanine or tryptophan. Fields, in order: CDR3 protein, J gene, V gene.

CDR3: CASSIAVSTDTQYF
J: TRBJ2-3
V: TRBV19

CDR3: CASSSREMATEAFF
J: TRBJ1-1
V: TRBV11-1

CDR3: CASTRTGGVGQPQHF
J: TRBJ1-5
V: TRBV6-5

CDR3: CASSWYGYTF
J: TRBJ1-2
V: TRBV7-3

CDR3: CASSPRQVGTNEQFF
J: TRBJ2-1
V: TRBV5-1

CDR3: CASGQTGNTIYF
J: TRBJ1-3
V: TRBV6-6

CDR3: CASKAVSSYEQYF
J: TRBJ2-7
V: TRBV6-5

CDR3: CASSQAGEKLFF
J: TRBJ1-4
V: TRBV6-5

CDR3: CASSWQDGSPLHF
J: TRBJ1-6
V: TRBV6-2/TRBV6-3

CDR3: CAISEGGTVSYEQYF
J: TRBJ2-7
V: TRBV10-3

CDR3: CAISESTRASGGYTQYF
J: TRBJ2-3
V: TRBV10-3

CDR3: CASSLSIQGSEKLFF
J: TRBJ1-4
V: TRBV9

CDR3: CASSPGTGNEKLFF
J: TRBJ1-4
V: TRBV4-2

CDR3: CASSWGGRPHEQFF
J: TRBJ2-1
V: TRBV28

CDR3: CASSLSLNGELFF
J: TRBJ2-2
V: TRBV27

CDR3: CASSQEMGGNQPQHF
J: TRBJ1-5
V: TRBV4-2

CDR3: CASSESPPDRQFF
J: TRBJ2-1
V: TRBV10-2

CDR3: CASSLRQEYGYTF
J: TRBJ1-2
V: TRBV7-2

CDR3: CASSDNWDGTDTQYF
J: TRBJ2-3
V: TRBV6-1

CDR3: CSVGGNRGLQETQYF
J: TRBJ2-5
V: TRBV29-1

CDR3: CASSGNLDHGNTIYF
J: TRBJ1-3
V: TRBV5-1

CDR3: CASRPDAGGGYTF
J: TRBJ1-2
V: TRBV2

CDR3: CSASGDLNTEAFF
J: TRBJ1-1
V: TRBV20-1

CDR3: CASSFTGRDTQYF
J: TRBJ2-3
V: TRBV2

CDR3: CASSVAGGADTQYF
J: TRBJ2-3
V: TRBV9

CDR3: CASSIMGSNFNQPQHF
J: TRBJ1-5
V: TRBV19

CDR3: CSALGQVEAFF
J: TRBJ1-1
V: TRBV20-1

CDR3: CASSVRTPIAGGEGSPLHF
J: TRBJ1-6
V: TRBV7-2

CDR3: CASHRDQGETQYF
J: TRBJ2-5
V: TRBV2

CDR3: CASSDGQFRVGAYNSPLHF
J: TRBJ1-6
V: TRBV2

CDR3: CASSFGGQGNSPLHF
J: TRBJ1-6
V: TRBV27

CDR3: CASAQAPNSPLHF
J: TRBJ1-6
V: TRBV19

CDR3: CAWSRVREQYF
J: TRBJ2-7
V: TRBV30

CDR3: CASSDPDGVGGGLSYEQYF
J: TRBJ2-7
V: TRBV2

CDR3: CASSQDGRTTEAFF
J: TRBJ1-1
V: TRBV4-3

CDR3: CASSQTGTGWIGELFF
J: TRBJ2-2
V: TRBV3-1/TRBV3-2

CDR3: CASSLSTGGGYNEQFF
J: TRBJ2-1
V: TRBV11-1

CDR3: CASSEAAGYTF
J: TRBJ1-2
V: TRBV6-1

CDR3: CASAPGGSVGYSNQPQHF
J: TRBJ1-5
V: TRBV12-5

CDR3: CASSLAGTGGEEQYF
J: TRBJ2-7
V: TRBV5-1

CDR3: CAWIRDGQGTEAFF
J: TRBJ1-1
V: TRBV30

CDR3: CASRGAANTEAFF
J: TRBJ1-1
V: TRBV6-5

CDR3: CASSKSIQETQYF
J: TRBJ2-5
V: TRBV2

CDR3: CASSYGERAGNTIYF
J: TRBJ1-3
V: TRBV6-6

CDR3: CASSFSGMDGYTF
J: TRBJ1-2
V: TRBV27

CDR3: CASSLSGGAPDTQYF
J: TRBJ2-3
V: TRBV7-3